The present T cell receptor beta chain was sequenced within a study of cytomegalovirus exposure and HLA in healthy donors. It was with 60 Vbeta and 13 Jbeta primers that the PCR ran. Sequencing used immunoSEQ multiplex PCR; TCRdb keeps in-frame clones, though not all of them. This table holds roughly 150,000 clones, 81% found once. Trimming cost V 1 base and J 1 base, with 13 bases left between them. Germline CDR1 MNHEY, CDR2 SMNVEV (reference sequence). The length of the CDR3 is 16 residues. The V and J genes are TRBV27 and TRBJ1-1; maybe TRBD1 (6 bases). The receptor was isolated from a man in his fifties in good health and CMV-seropositive. The sequencing sample was made of PBMCs. The CDR3 DNA sequence: TGTGCCAGCAGTTTATTCCCAGGGGCCCCGAACACTGAAGCTTTCTTT. It encodes CASSLFPGAPNTEAFF.